This TCR beta chain was recorded in a study of blood T cell repertoires in COVID-19. The data were produced by immunoSEQ multiplex PCR, yet TCRdb's version contains in-frame clones alone and is incomplete. The table lists about 160,000 clones, 87% of them singletons, with around 3.9% in the top ten. The sequenced material came from peripheral blood. This sequence was found in a woman aged 55-69 years who had recovered from COVID-19.

This CDR3 reads CASRRTDTEAFF. The CDR3 coding sequence is TGTGCCAGCAGGCGAACGGACACTGAAGCTTTCTTT. The gene calls are TRBV28 and TRBJ1-1; no firm D call. Trimming cost V 6 bases and J 3 bases, with 8 bases left between them. The CDR3 runs 12 residues. The germline CDR1 and CDR2 sequences are MDHEN and SYDVKM.